The present T cell receptor beta chain was sequenced within a study of identical twins. Findings of the study overall: While abundant cord blood beta clonotypes carried fewer insertions, memory repertoires showed no such pattern. Twins' excess sharing was less marked for out-of-frame beta sequences. Without tracking the same donors, conclusions rested on cross-sectional statistical analysis.

About this clonotype itself: The antigen is not known.

cDNA carried unique molecular identifiers, and a universal primer site was added by template switching. TCRdb reanalysed the 5' RACE reads using MiXCR and keeps one entry per CDR3 protein. Of 450,000 or so distinct CDR3 sequences listed, 13% to 15% are singletons. This CDR3 has 12 residues. Germline values: CDR1 MNHEY, CDR2 SMNVEV (reference sequence). Trimming removed 8 bases at V and 4 bases at J, with 10 bases between. This sample was also put to use in a study of yellow fever vaccine responses in identical twins.

The TCR was taken from a woman aged 18-29 years in good health. This rearrangement joins TRBV27 to TRBJ2-3, with D hard to call. The material sequenced was CD4+ T cells sorted from blood. The CDR3 bases are TGTGCCAGCGTACCCCCCCCAGATACGCAGTATTTT. It is translated as CASVPPPDTQYF.